This paragraph covers one T cell receptor (beta chain) sequence. The sample comes from a study of shared clonotypes between healthy human individuals. The wider study: There were three CD4 naive, three CD4 memory, two CD8 naive and one CD8 memory plates per donor.

V lost 4 bases, J lost 5 bases, and 4 bases lay in between. The CDR3 is 11 residues long. CDR1 and CDR2 (germline): SGDLS, YYNGEE. This table comes from immunoSEQ multiplex PCR, and its TCRdb copy is limited to in-frame clones, with some not included. Among 950,000 to 1,300,000 clones, roughly 80% were seen once, and the ten largest hold roughly 1.4%. The clonotype originates from a man between 18 and 29 years old in good health. Input material: memory CD4+ T cells sorted from blood. Noted subset: CD45RA-negative fraction. The chain carries TRBV9 and TRBJ2-1; D ambiguous. The chain's CDR3 is CASSFDNEQFF. CDR3 nucleotide sequence: TGTGCCAGCAGCTTTGACAATGAGCAGTTCTTC.